This is a list of T cell receptor beta chains from one sample in a study of T-cell reconstitution after alpha-beta-depleted transplantation in children. TCRdb reanalysed the PCR reads using MiXCR and keeps one entry per CDR3 protein. The sample lists approximately 110,000 distinct CDR3 sequences; 20% to 25% were seen once. Source: PBMCs, mostly from graft donor cells, taken 180 days after TCRalphabeta/CD19-depleted stem cell transplant. These TCRs come from a male patient aged 2 to 9 who had a stem cell transplant for chronic granulomatous disease, so the T cells may come from the graft donor. The CDR3 runs from the conserved cysteine through the conserved F or W. D genes are given only for firm matches. Size tells how often a clone was seen (once, few, many) or the class of an expanded clone, and some rows leave it out.

CDR3 length,clone size,J gene,D gene,V gene,CDR3 DNA,CDR3 protein
18,NA,TRBJ2-1,TRBD2,TRBV20-1,TGCAGTGCTAGGAGGGGACTAGCGGGAGCCCACTCCTACAATGAGCAGTTCTTC,CSARRGLAGAHSYNEQFF
16,many,TRBJ2-1,TRBD2,TRBV20-1,TGCAGTGCTGAACCCTTAGCGGGCGGCTCCTACAATGAGCAGTTCTTC,CSAEPLAGGSYNEQFF
13,NA,TRBJ2-7,NA,TRBV20-1,TGCAGTGCTAAAGCCCTCGGGAGCTACGAGCAGTACTTC,CSAKALGSYEQYF
16,NA,TRBJ2-7,NA,TRBV7-6,TGTGCCAGCAGCTTAGATCTTAAGGGGAGCTCCTACGAGCAGTACTTC,CASSLDLKGSSYEQYF
15,NA,TRBJ1-5,NA,TRBV5-1,TGCGCCAGCAGCTTGGATGGCCAGCCAAATCAGCCCCAGCATTTT,CASSLDGQPNQPQHF
13,NA,TRBJ1-5,NA,TRBV20-1,TGCAGTGCTAGGGTGGGGCGGGATCAGCCCCAGCATTTT,CSARVGRDQPQHF
12,NA,TRBJ2-7,NA,TRBV28,TGTGCCAGCAGTTTGGGTCGGGGGGAGCAGTACTTC,CASSLGRGEQYF
14,once,TRBJ2-1,TRBD2,TRBV5-1,TGCGCCAGCAGCTCTGGGGGGGTGAACAATGAGCAGTTCTTC,CASSSGGVNNEQFF
15,NA,TRBJ2-1,TRBD1,TRBV24-1,TGTGCCACCAGTGATACAGGGACAGGGTGGAATGAGCAGTTCTTC,CATSDTGTGWNEQFF
15,many,TRBJ2-7,NA,TRBV6-2/TRBV6-3,TGTGCCAGCAGGAGGACTACCCTCGCGATTTACGAGCAGTACTTC,CASRRTTLAIYEQYF
14,NA,TRBJ2-3,TRBD1,TRBV12-3/TRBV12-4,TGTGCCAGCAGATCCGGGACAGGGACAGATACGCAGTATTTT,CASRSGTGTDTQYF
19,few,TRBJ2-1,TRBD2,TRBV20-1,TGCAGTGCTAGGGGGGTGACCCGAACGGGTAGCGGGTTGAGCAATGAGCAGTTCTTC,CSARGVTRTGSGLSNEQFF
13,many,TRBJ2-4,NA,TRBV12-3/TRBV12-4,TGTGCCAGCAGGTGGGGGGCCAAAAACATTCAGTACTTC,CASRWGAKNIQYF
14,few,TRBJ2-5,NA,TRBV5-1,TGCGCCAGCAGCTTAGTTGGAGGACAAGAGACCCAGTACTTC,CASSLVGGQETQYF
17,many,TRBJ2-7,TRBD1,TRBV7-6,TGTGCCAGCAGCTCCCGAGGACGGACAGGAATACGTTACGAGCAGTACTTC,CASSSRGRTGIRYEQYF
15,many,TRBJ2-5,NA,TRBV20-1,TGCAGTGCTAGAGAGTTGCCAGCGCCACAAGAGACCCAGTACTTC,CSARELPAPQETQYF
12,many,TRBJ2-7,NA,TRBV20-1,TGCAGTGCTCACAGGTACTCCTACGAGCAGTACTTC,CSAHRYSYEQYF
14,NA,TRBJ2-2,NA,TRBV20-1,TGCAGTGCTAGAGGGGCAGTACGGACCGGGGAGCTGTTTTTT,CSARGAVRTGELFF
14,NA,TRBJ2-7,NA,TRBV7-8,TGTGCCAGCAGCTTAGGGGACCGATCCTACGAGCAGTACTTC,CASSLGDRSYEQYF
16,few,TRBJ2-7,TRBD2,TRBV7-2,TGTGCCAGCAGCGCTAGGTGGGGCGGGAGCCCCTACGAGCAGTACTTC,CASSARWGGSPYEQYF
15,NA,TRBJ2-6,NA,TRBV12-3/TRBV12-4,TGTGCCAGCAGTTTCTCGGGCTCTGGGGCCAACGTCCTGACTTTC,CASSFSGSGANVLTF
14,many,TRBJ2-3,NA,TRBV7-2,TGTGCCAGCAGGCTTGCAGAAGCGACAGATACGCAGTATTTT,CASRLAEATDTQYF
13,few,TRBJ2-7,NA,TRBV27,TGTGCCAGCAGTTATGGCAATACCTACGAGCAGTACTTC,CASSYGNTYEQYF
16,many,TRBJ2-2,NA,TRBV5-5,TGTGCCAGCAGCTTTCCACTATCGGATGTCACCGGGGAGCTGTTTTTT,CASSFPLSDVTGELFF
13,many,TRBJ2-7,NA,TRBV20-1,TGCAGTGCTAGCCGGGACCACGCCTACGAGCAGTACTTC,CSASRDHAYEQYF
15,many,TRBJ1-5,NA,TRBV2,TGTGCCAGCAGTGCACAGGGTTTGGGCAATCAGCCCCAGCATTTT,CASSAQGLGNQPQHF
13,NA,TRBJ2-1,TRBD2,TRBV5-1,TGCGCCAGCAGCTTCCTAGCGGGAGAAGAGCAGTTCTTC,CASSFLAGEEQFF
14,NA,TRBJ2-2,NA,TRBV4-1,TGCGCCAGCAGCCTCGTAAAGAACACCGGGGAGCTGTTTTTT,CASSLVKNTGELFF
16,many,TRBJ1-3,NA,TRBV6-5,TGTGCCAGCAGTTACGAAGGCAGATCCTCTGGAAACACCATATATTTT,CASSYEGRSSGNTIYF
13,many,TRBJ2-3,TRBD2,TRBV20-1,TGCAGTGCCCCGACTAGCGGCACAGATACGCAGTATTTT,CSAPTSGTDTQYF
14,NA,TRBJ2-1,TRBD1,TRBV20-1,TGCAGTGCTAGTTCCGGACAGGTGGACAATGAGCAGTTCTTC,CSASSGQVDNEQFF
14,NA,TRBJ1-3,NA,TRBV10-3,TGTGCCATCAGTGAGTCGTCGGGAGGTGACACCATATATTTT,CAISESSGGDTIYF
15,few,TRBJ1-5,NA,TRBV20-1,TGCAGTGCTAGAGATGCGGATATGCGCAATCAGCCCCAGCATTTT,CSARDADMRNQPQHF
12,NA,TRBJ2-1,NA,TRBV7-8,TGTGCCAGCAGCTTACCGGGGCGGGAGCAGTTCTTC,CASSLPGREQFF
12,few,TRBJ2-5,NA,TRBV6-6,TGTGCCAGCAGTTACTCGAAAGAGACCCAGTACTTC,CASSYSKETQYF
14,few,TRBJ2-5,NA,TRBV5-1,TGCGCCAGCAGATCTCTACAGGGAAGGGAGACCCAGTACTTC,CASRSLQGRETQYF
16,NA,TRBJ2-3,NA,TRBV12-3/TRBV12-4,TGTGCCACGCACCAGGGGCCCGTGGCAACCACAGATACGCAGTATTTT,CATHQGPVATTDTQYF
16,few,TRBJ2-5,NA,TRBV20-1,TGCAGTGCTAGAGCTCTTCCGGGGTCTCAGAGGGAGACCCAGTACTTC,CSARALPGSQRETQYF
15,NA,TRBJ2-1,NA,TRBV7-8,TGTGCCAGCAGCAAAGGTTTGAGGACCTTTAAAGAGCAGTTCTTC,CASSKGLRTFKEQFF
12,many,TRBJ2-3,NA,TRBV5-1,TGCGCCAGCAGCCGACTCACAGATACGCAGTATTTT,CASSRLTDTQYF
16,few,TRBJ2-5,TRBD2,TRBV7-2,TGTGCCAGCAGCCTATGGACTAGCGGGGGTCGGGAGACCCAGTACTTC,CASSLWTSGGRETQYF
16,NA,TRBJ2-7,NA,TRBV5-5,TGTGCCAGCACCTCCCGAGCGAACATTTTCCTAGACGAGCAGTACTTC,CASTSRANIFLDEQYF
16,NA,TRBJ2-7,NA,TRBV20-1,TGCAGTGCTAGAGATCAGCGCACAGGAGGTTTCTACGAGCAGTACTTC,CSARDQRTGGFYEQYF
16,NA,TRBJ2-4,NA,TRBV18,TGTGCCAGCTCACCACTTGGCAGCTCAGCCAAAAACATTCAGTACTTC,CASSPLGSSAKNIQYF
14,many,TRBJ2-3,NA,TRBV20-1,TGCAGTGCTAGAAGTACAGGCCGCACAGATACGCAGTATTTT,CSARSTGRTDTQYF
17,many,TRBJ2-2,NA,TRBV12-3/TRBV12-4,TGTGCCAGCAGCCCCCTTGAGCGGCCTAGTAGGACCGGGGAGCTGTTTTTT,CASSPLERPSRTGELFF
15,NA,TRBJ1-4,NA,TRBV12-3/TRBV12-4,TGTGCCAGCAGCTCCCTCAGGGCGCAAAGTGAAAAACTGTTTTTT,CASSSLRAQSEKLFF
16,NA,TRBJ2-1,NA,TRBV5-1,TGCGCCAGCAGCTTGGGATGGGGCGGGACGTACAATGAGCAGTTCTTC,CASSLGWGGTYNEQFF
13,many,TRBJ2-7,TRBD2,TRBV20-1,TGCAGTGCCATAGCGGGAGGTACCTACGAGCAGTACTTC,CSAIAGGTYEQYF
12,NA,TRBJ2-2,NA,TRBV5-6,TGTGCCAGGAGCTTAGGGACCGGGGAGCTGTTTTTT,CARSLGTGELFF
15,many,TRBJ2-1,TRBD2,TRBV27,TGTGCCAGCAGCCTCAGGACTAGCGGGGACAATGAGCAGTTCTTC,CASSLRTSGDNEQFF
14,NA,TRBJ2-5,NA,TRBV29-1,TGCAGCGTTGACCCTAACCGGTACCAAGAGACCCAGTACTTC,CSVDPNRYQETQYF
14,NA,TRBJ2-7,TRBD1,TRBV29-1,TGCAGCGTTAAAGACAGGGCGAGCTCCTACGAGCAGTACTTC,CSVKDRASSYEQYF
14,NA,TRBJ2-1,TRBD2,TRBV10-3,TGTGCCACCAGACTAGCGGGGGTTTACAATGAGCAGTTCTTC,CATRLAGVYNEQFF